These 30 T cell receptor beta chains were sequenced from one sample in a study of CD8 T cells in ankylosing spondylitis. Each CDR3 protein is one row after TCRdb ran MiXCR on the 5' RACE reads. The profile shows 100,000 to 150,000 distinct CDR3 sequences, about a tenth of them singletons. Sequenced material: blood, either unsorted or a sorted T cell fraction (not recorded which). The receptors derive from a male donor with ankylosing spondylitis or in good health (not recorded which).

This clonotype was detected only a few times. The chain combines TRBV7-9 with TRBJ2-5; 8 bases align to TRBD2. With 4 bases clipped from V and 5 bases from J, the junction kept 6 bases outside the gene matches. The CDR3 length is 14 residues. Germline-derived CDR1 and CDR2 are SEHNR and FQNEAQ (reference sequence). In DNA, the CDR3 is TGTGCCAGCAGCTCCCCGGGGGGGGCGGAGACCCAGTACTTC. Its translation is CASSSPGGAETQYF.

The chain is built from TRBV12-3 or TRBV12-4 and TRBJ2-3, with 10 bases matching TRBD1. V gave up 5 bases and J gave up 6 bases; unmatched junction bases: 5. The CDR3 runs to 14 residues. CDR3 nucleotides: TGTGCCAGCAGTCCCCGACAGGGGGCCGATACGCAGTATTTT. Its protein product is CASSPRQGADTQYF.

J is TRBJ2-7 and V is TRBV20-1, with 9 bases that match TRBD2. V lost 3 bases and J lost 0; bases outside the gene matches: 6. Germline CDR1 and CDR2: DFQATT and SNEGSKA (reference sequence). The CDR3 spans 15 residues. CDR3 nucleotide sequence: TGCAGTGCTAGGGCGACTAGCGGATCCTCCTACGAGCAGTACTTC. Its protein product is CSARATSGSSYEQYF.

The genes are TRBV7-9 and TRBJ2-6; no reliable D call. V lost 8 bases to trimming and J lost 2 bases, with 16 bases between them. From germline, CDR1 is SEHNR and CDR2 FQNEAQ (reference sequence). The CDR3 loop spans 16 amino acids. The CDR3 spells CASGFRVEAGANVLTF. The CDR3, as DNA: TGTGCCAGCGGGTTTCGGGTTGAGGCTGGGGCCAACGTCCTGACTTTC.

This clonotype occurred many times. The chain uses TRBV20-1 and TRBJ1-2, with no clear D. Looked up from germline, CDR1 is DFQATT and CDR2 is SNEGSKA (reference sequence). This CDR3 region has 13 residues. Trimming removed 5 bases from V and 9 bases from J, with 19 bases in between. This CDR3 reads CSAPEGGKLRYTF. CDR3 DNA sequence: TGCAGTGCTCCAGAGGGAGGAAAGTTGCGCTACACCTTC.

This clonotype appeared many times. The chain uses TRBV3-1 and TRBJ1-6, with 7 bases fitting TRBD1. The CDR3 runs to 16 residues. After removal of 4 bases from V and 0 bases from J, the junction contained 3 bases not matched to a gene. Looked up from germline, CDR1 is LGHDT and CDR2 is YNNKEL (reference sequence). CDR3 amino acids: CASSPGQSSYNSPLHF. Written as DNA, the CDR3 is TGTGCCAGCAGCCCGGGACAGAGCTCCTATAATTCACCCCTCCACTTT.

This clonotype was seen only a few times. V gene TRBV7-8 combines with J gene TRBJ2-3; 8 positions match TRBD2. The CDR3 spans 15 residues. Germline CDR1 SGHVS, CDR2 FQNEAQ. J was trimmed by 2 bases and V by 5 bases; bases with no gene match: 6. As DNA, the CDR3 is TGTGCCAGCAGCGCCCGGGAGGGCAACACAGATACGCAGTATTTT. This codes for CASSAREGNTDTQYF.

This clonotype was observed many times. The V call is TRBV5-1, the J call TRBJ2-3, with 10 nucleotides matching TRBD2. CDR1 and CDR2 (germline): SGHRS, YFSETQ. V was clipped by 4 bases and J by 6 bases; unmatched bases: 11. This CDR3 is 16 amino acids long. CDR3 nucleotides: TGCGCCAGCAGCGTAAGGCTAGCGGGAGATTCGGATACGCAGTATTTT. The encoded protein is CASSVRLAGDSDTQYF.

In its sample, this clonotype was seen many times. The V gene is TRBV29-1, the J gene TRBJ1-1; a possible D gene is TRBD1 (5 bases). The CDR3 is 12 amino acids. The V gene lost 1 base and the J gene lost 10 bases, with 13 bases spanning the gap. The germline gives CDR1 SQVTM, CDR2 ANQGSEA. The CDR3 here is CSVEAWGGLAFF. CDR3 in DNA: TGCAGCGTTGAAGCTTGGGGGGGGTTAGCTTTCTTT.

This clonotype occurred many times. The DNA for the CDR3 is TGTGCCACCAGCAGAGGACTAGCGGGAGGACCCGGGGAGCTGTTTTTT. This codes for CATSRGLAGGPGELFF. The J gene is TRBJ2-2, the V gene TRBV15, with 13 positions matching TRBD2. The CDR3 is made up of 16 amino acids. The germline CDR1 and CDR2 sequences are LNHNV and YYDKDF (reference sequence). The J segment lost 6 bases and the V segment lost 1 base, leaving 2 bases of the junction unmatched.

This clonotype was seen at least ten times. This sequence joins TRBV28 and TRBJ2-3; 7 bases map to TRBD2. CDR3 length: 14 residues. The germline CDR1 and CDR2 sequences are MDHEN and SYDVKM. Unmatched junction bases numbered 11, after V lost 6 bases and J lost 8 bases. The CDR3 region is CASSQRRERGTQYF. The CDR3 region has the DNA TGTGCCAGCAGCCAGAGGCGGGAGAGGGGTACGCAGTATTTT.

The chain joins TRBV27 to TRBJ2-1; 10 bases are shared with TRBD2. The V gene end was trimmed by 1 base and the J gene end by 3 bases; junction bases not matched to a gene: 3. CDR3 length equals 16 residues. The germline V gene encodes CDR1 MNHEY and CDR2 SMNVEV (reference sequence). CDR3 sequence reads: CASSLLASGGYNEQFF. The CDR3 DNA reads as TGTGCCAGCAGTTTATTGGCTAGCGGGGGCTACAATGAGCAGTTCTTC.

This clonotype was detected ten times or more. The gene calls are TRBV7-2 and TRBJ2-3; 7 nucleotides line up with TRBD2. From germline, CDR1 is SGHTA and CDR2 FQGNSA. The ends lost 10 bases at V and 0 bases at J; junction bases unmatched: 7. CDR3 length: 14 amino acids. Written as DNA, the CDR3 is TGTGCCACTCGAGCGGGACCTAGCACAGATACGCAGTATTTT. Its protein product is CATRAGPSTDTQYF. The complete variable domain, with remaining parts taken from reference TRBV7-2 and TRBJ2-3, reads GAGVSQSPSNKVTEKGKDVELRCDPISGHTALYWYRQSLGQGLEFLIYFQGNSAPDKSGLPSDRFSAERTGGSVSTLTIQRTQQEDSAVYLCATRAGPSTDTQYFGPGTRLTVL.

This clonotype was picked up many times. The rearrangement uses TRBV20-1 and TRBJ2-1; weak D call: TRBD1 (5 bases). Per the germline V gene, CDR1 is DFQATT and CDR2 is SNEGSKA (reference sequence). Trimming pared 6 bases from V and 12 bases from J, leaving 21 bases between. The CDR3 sequence is 13 residues long. The CDR3 loop is CSADLGPSGAQFF. In DNA form, the CDR3 reads TGCAGTGCGGATCTCGGCCCTTCTGGGGCGCAGTTCTTC.

This clonotype was recorded many times. The chain has TRBV20-1 and TRBJ2-7; D not resolved. Trimming took 3 bases from V and 5 from J, leaving 5 bases between them. This CDR3 is 10 amino acids long. Germline V gene data show CDR1 as DFQATT and CDR2 as SNEGSKA (reference sequence). The CDR3 bases are TGCAGTGCTAGCACCCACGAGCAGTACTTC. This codes for CSASTHEQYF.

CDR3 protein: CASSRGTSGDYEQYF. The CDR3 region has the DNA TGCGCCAGCAGCCGCGGGACTAGCGGGGACTACGAGCAGTACTTC. V and J are TRBV5-1 and TRBJ2-7; the match to TRBD2 covers 13 bases. Germline CDR1 and CDR2: SGHRS and YFSETQ. This CDR3 comprises 15 residues. V shed 4 bases and J 3 bases; nucleotides not matched to a gene: 4.

In its sample, this clonotype was seen a few times. This chain uses TRBV28 with TRBJ2-2, with TRBD1 matching 11 bases. Germline assignment: CDR1 MDHEN and CDR2 SYDVKM. V shed 5 bases, J shed 3 bases, and the junction held 2 bases outside the gene matches. The CDR3 sequence is 15 residues long. CDR3 loop: CASSRTGGDTGELFF. The CDR3 nucleotides read TGTGCCAGCAGTCGGACAGGGGGCGACACCGGGGAGCTGTTTTTT. The full variable domain, in which reference TRBV28 and TRBJ2-2 provide the parts outside the CDR3, is DVKVTQSSRYLVKRTGEKVFLECVQDMDHENMFWYRQDPGLGLRLIYFSYDVKMKEKGDIPEGYSVSREKKERFSLILESASTNQTSMYLCASSRTGGDTGELFFGEGSRLTVL.

This clonotype was detected ten times or more. This chain joins TRBV29-1 and TRBJ2-7; TRBD1 agrees at 9 bases. From germline, CDR1 is SQVTM and CDR2 ANQGSEA. Losses at the gene ends were 0 bases for V and 4 bases for J; bases not matched to a gene: 10. The length of the CDR3 is 16 residues. The CDR3 DNA reads TGCAGCGTTGAAGATGCCGGGACAGGGATAGATTACGAGCAGTACTTC. Translation gives CSVEDAGTGIDYEQYF.

This clonotype was observed many times. The V and J genes are TRBV5-1 and TRBJ2-3; no firm D call. Trimming pared 0 bases from V and 5 bases from J, leaving 7 bases between. The CDR3 length is 13 residues. Germline-derived CDR1 and CDR2 are SGHRS and YFSETQ. CDR3 DNA sequence: TGCGCCAGCAGCTTGGCGCTCGAAGATACGCAGTATTTT. This translates into CASSLALEDTQYF.

The chain couples TRBV4-3 to TRBJ2-3; 8 bases match TRBD2. CDR3 length: 16 amino acids. Germline loops: CDR1 LGHNA, CDR2 YSLEER. The trim removed 0 bases at V and 2 bases at J, leaving 4 bases unmatched. As DNA, the CDR3 is TGCGCCAGCAGCCAAGAACTAGCGGAGAACACAGATACGCAGTATTTT. This translates into CASSQELAENTDTQYF.

This clonotype has ten or more counts. The chain uses TRBV20-1 and TRBJ2-7; no clear D. The CDR3 is made up of 12 amino acids. V dropped 2 bases and J dropped 0 bases, with 5 bases sitting between them. CDR1 is DFQATT, CDR2 SNEGSKA, per germline (reference sequence). CDR3 nucleotides: TGCAGTGCTAGAACTTTCTCCTACGAGCAGTACTTC. It encodes CSARTFSYEQYF.

Ten or more counts support this clonotype. The chain joins TRBV12-3 or TRBV12-4 to TRBJ2-2; D unclear. V lost 7 bases to trimming and J lost 8 bases, with 11 bases between them. The CDR3 contains 12 residues. The CDR3 protein is CASTPRAGELFF. Here the CDR3 DNA reads TGTGCCAGCACCCCACGGGCGGGGGAGCTGTTTTTT.

This clonotype was recorded many times. V is TRBV7-3 and J is TRBJ2-1; D is tentatively TRBD1 or TRBD2 (5 bases each). This CDR3 comprises 15 residues. From germline, CDR1 is SGHTA and CDR2 FQGTGA. The V gene lost 6 bases and the J gene lost 3 bases, with 15 bases spanning the gap. The CDR3 DNA reads as TGTGCCAGCAGTGCGGAGCGGACAAACTACAATGAGCAGTTCTTC. It encodes CASSAERTNYNEQFF.

This clonotype occurred many times. The V call is TRBV20-1, the J call TRBJ1-5, with a tentative D call TRBD1 (5 bases). The ends were cut back, 6 bases at V and 8 bases at J, with 20 bases in the middle. CDR1 is DFQATT, CDR2 SNEGSKA, per germline (reference sequence). The CDR3 has 14 amino acids. The DNA of the CDR3 is TGCAGTGCCGGGACGACACCGTCTCAAAAGCCCCAGCATTTT. This encodes CSAGTTPSQKPQHF.

At least ten counts were recorded for this clonotype. The chain is built from TRBV4-3 and TRBJ2-7; D might be TRBD2 (6 bases). The CDR3 is 18 residues long. CDR1 and CDR2 from the germline V gene are LGHNA and YSLEER. V dropped 0 bases and J dropped 3 bases, with 21 bases sitting between them. DNA of the CDR3: TGCGCCAGCAGCCAAGATATCGGGGGTGCCGGGACCTTCTACGAGCAGTACTTC. Residues: CASSQDIGGAGTFYEQYF.

The gene calls are TRBV7-9 and TRBJ2-7; D not resolved. The CDR3 has 14 residues. Looked up from germline, CDR1 is SEHNR and CDR2 is FQNEAQ (reference sequence). With 3 bases removed from V and 0 bases from J, the gap between germline ends came to 9 bases. Here the CDR3 DNA reads TGTGCCAGCAGCTTTACAGAGAGCTCCTACGAGCAGTACTTC. Its protein is CASSFTESSYEQYF.

This clonotype was found many times. This chain connects TRBV2 to TRBJ2-1; D perhaps matches TRBD2 (5 bases). The CDR3 covers 13 residues. V was clipped by 6 bases and J by 6 bases, with 12 bases between them. CDR1 and CDR2 from the germline V gene are SNHLY and FYNNEI. The CDR3 loop is CASSPLRANEQFF. Here the CDR3 DNA reads TGTGCCAGCAGCCCCCTGAGGGCCAATGAGCAGTTCTTC.

This clonotype was counted at least ten times. The rearrangement joins TRBV15 to TRBJ2-1; TRBD1 might be the D (5 bases). V was clipped by 8 bases and J by 8 bases, with 16 bases between them. CDR3 length: 13 amino acids. From germline, CDR1 is LNHNV and CDR2 YYDKDF (reference sequence). This CDR3 reads CATGAFVVDEQFF. CDR3 in DNA: TGTGCCACCGGGGCTTTTGTAGTCGATGAGCAGTTCTTC.

This clonotype was detected only a few times. The chain uses TRBV15 and TRBJ2-1, with D tentatively TRBD2 (5 bases). This CDR3 is 14 amino acids long. V lost 3 bases and J 6 bases, leaving 12 bases between the germline ends. The germline V gene has CDR1 LNHNV and CDR2 YYDKDF (reference sequence). CDR3 in DNA: TGTGCCACCAGCAGGGAACTAGTAGGCAATGAGCAGTTCTTC. It specifies CATSRELVGNEQFF.

There are a few counts of this clonotype. The chain links TRBV6-2 or TRBV6-3 to TRBJ2-7; 13 bases fit TRBD2. This CDR3 is 18 amino acids long. The germline V gene has CDR1 MNHEY and CDR2 SVGEGT. V trimming: 4 bases; J trimming: 3 bases; junction bases outside the gene matches: 12. The CDR3 region is CASSSLVGLAGYNYEQYF. DNA for the CDR3: TGTGCCAGCAGTTCCCTCGTGGGACTAGCGGGATATAACTACGAGCAGTACTTC.